This T cell receptor beta chain stems from a study of blood T cells in healthy people across ages. General study points: Unknown donor CMV status possibly confounded expanded clonotype changes.

It was with a sample-barcoded 5' primer and a J-beta primer mix that a second PCR of roughly 7 to 11 cycles was run. TCRdb re-called the 5' RACE reads through MiXCR, storing one row per CDR3 protein. This table holds 630,000 or so distinct CDR3 sequences, approximately 31% found once. Remarks on this clonotype: What it binds is not known. One base away lies a much larger clone, so this may be a sequencing read error.

Germline V lookup: CDR1 SGHTA, CDR2 FQGNSA. The CDR3 is made up of 16 amino acids. The chain employs TRBV7-2 and TRBJ1-4; a weak D match, TRBD1 (6 bases). The receptor's source is a woman aged 80 or over in good health. The sequencing input was blood. The CDR3 is CASSVYRAWGNEKRFF. The DNA for the CDR3 is TGTGCCAGCAGCGTCTACAGGGCCTGGGGTAATGAAAAACGGTTTTTT.